The sequence of this TCR beta chain was determined in a study of cytomegalovirus exposure and HLA in healthy donors. In the PCR, 60 Vbeta and 13 Jbeta primers were used. Original analysis: Approximately 87 million unique TCR beta chains, 10 million to 14 million shared, were counted in a later analysis. Assay used: immunoSEQ multiplex PCR; TCRdb lists only in-frame clones, some missing. The D gene and trimming were derived from the DNA, and the V and J assignments and clone size from that table. The ten most abundant clones cover under 2.5% of a sample with 100,000 to 150,000 clones. Study-wide results and caveats: Confirmation in vitro established that a few CMV-associated chains were specific for CMV antigens.

The germline V gene has CDR1 LGHNA and CDR2 YSLEER. V trimming: 1 base; J trimming: 3 bases; junction bases outside the gene matches: 2. This CDR3 is 15 amino acids long. With regard to this clone: Antigen specificity is unknown.

This receptor was obtained from a man between 35 and 55 years old in good health and CMV-seronegative. The specimen was PBMCs. The chain uses TRBV4-3 and TRBJ1-2; 10 bases agree with TRBD1. CDR3 sequence reads: CASSQGGTGDYGYTF. The DNA of the CDR3 is TGCGCCAGCAGCCAAGGGGGGACAGGGGACTATGGCTACACCTTC.